The T cell receptor beta chain described here comes from a study of lymphopenia after photon versus proton radiotherapy. General study points: Post-nadir TCR diversity decline inversely tracked overall survival among those who died.

Trimming cost V 5 bases and J 2 bases, with 13 bases left between them. The CDR3 runs 15 residues. CDR1 is MNHNS, CDR2 SASEGT, per germline. This clone was found once. The target antigen is unknown. This table comes from immunoSEQ multiplex PCR, and its TCRdb copy is limited to in-frame clones, with some not included. The data contain over 50,000 clones, approximately 86% of them singletons. The TCR comes from a man between 40 and 49 years old with gastric cancer. This sequence joins TRBV6-1 and TRBJ1-5; possible D gene TRBD1, 6 bases. The sequencing used peripheral blood, collected from a patient treated with photon-based radiotherapy. Here the CDR3 reads CASSTQQGGNQPQHF. CDR3 DNA sequence: TGTGCCAGCAGTACACAACAGGGAGGCAATCAGCCCCAGCATTTT.